The 4 T cell receptor beta chains in this list originate from one sample, sequenced in a study of T cells in Graves' hyperthyroidism and ophthalmopathy. What was amplified from RNA transcripts were TCR beta CDR3 regions. The HTBI primer set drove a first-round RT-PCR of the TCR CDR3. TCRdb used MiXCR to reprocess the multiplex PCR reads, holding one entry per CDR3 protein. The sample consists of hundreds of thousands of distinct CDR3 sequences, over 15% of them appearing once. Input material: blood. The receptors stem from a woman aged 45-60 years with Graves' hyperthyroidism that later progressed to Graves' ophthalmopathy.

The chain has TRBV10-3 and TRBJ2-2; no clear D gene. There are 16 residues in the CDR3. Germline loops: CDR1 ENHRY, CDR2 SYGVKD. V was trimmed by 2 bases and J by 2 bases, leaving 12 bases between them. The CDR3 DNA follows: TGTGCCATCAGTGAGGCTACCGGGCACAACACCGGGGAGCTGTTTTTT. This sequence encodes CAISEATGHNTGELFF.

This clonotype was detected a few times. The rearrangement links TRBV10-3 to TRBJ1-5; D is perhaps TRBD1 (5 bases). CDR3 length: 17 residues. The germline V gene has CDR1 ENHRY and CDR2 SYGVKD. Trimming shortened V by 4 bases and J by 1 base, and 17 bases separated the two germline ends. Here the CDR3 DNA reads TGTGCCATCAGTGGCCATGGGGGGGAATCCAGCAATCAGCCCCAGCATTTT. This translates into CAISGHGGESSNQPQHF.

The V gene is TRBV18, the J gene TRBJ2-1, with 10 bases aligning to TRBD1. This CDR3 is 15 amino acids long. Germline assignment: CDR1 KGHSH and CDR2 LQKENI. V lost 4 bases, J lost 7 bases, and 7 bases stayed unmatched. The CDR3 here is CASSLRQGAENEQFF. The CDR3 DNA sequence: TGTGCCAGCTCACTAAGACAGGGGGCTGAAAATGAGCAGTTCTTC.

This clonotype occurred many times. The rearrangement links TRBV18 to TRBJ1-3; unclear D gene. Per germline, CDR1 KGHSH and CDR2 LQKENI. Trimming took 0 bases from V and 0 from J, leaving 9 bases between them. The CDR3 covers 16 residues. The CDR3 region is CASSPPSQLSGNTIYF. The CDR3 region has the DNA TGTGCCAGCTCACCACCATCCCAGCTCTCTGGAAACACCATATATTTT.